The clone carrying this TCR beta chain was seen ten or more times. The antigen remains unidentified. The data were obtained in a study of T cells in Graves' hyperthyroidism and ophthalmopathy. Study-wide results and limits: Among clonotypes expanded in thyroid above 0.001, most were also found in blood.

The CDR3 is made up of 16 amino acids. Germline CDR1 and CDR2: SGHTA and FQGNSA. The V and J ends lost 1 base and 0 bases respectively, with 12 bases between them. RNA transcripts served as the template for amplifying TCR beta CDR3 regions. With the HTBI primer set, the TCR CDR3 went through a first round of RT-PCR. TCRdb recomputed calls from the multiplex PCR reads with MiXCR, one row per CDR3 protein. The table records more than 550,000 distinct CDR3 sequences, roughly 17% of them present only once. Hyperthyroidism had been newly diagnosed in patients aged 18 to 65, and its duration was under 2 months. Diagnosis rested on symptoms, serum thyroxine and TRAb, thyroid ultrasound, and orbital computed tomography.

The chain combines TRBV7-2 with TRBJ2-5, with no clear D. Sample: blood. This sequence was found in a man aged 50 to 60 with Graves' hyperthyroidism. As DNA, the CDR3 is TGTGCCAGCAGCTTAGTACTCCTCAGGAACCAAGAGACCCAGTACTTC. Amino acids: CASSLVLLRNQETQYF. Based on the CDR3 plus reference TRBV7-2 and TRBJ2-5, the full variable domain is GAGVSQSPSNKVTEKGKDVELRCDPISGHTALYWYRQSLGQGLEFLIYFQGNSAPDKSGLPSDRFSAERTGGSVSTLTIQRTQQEDSAVYLCASSLVLLRNQETQYFGPGTRLLVL.